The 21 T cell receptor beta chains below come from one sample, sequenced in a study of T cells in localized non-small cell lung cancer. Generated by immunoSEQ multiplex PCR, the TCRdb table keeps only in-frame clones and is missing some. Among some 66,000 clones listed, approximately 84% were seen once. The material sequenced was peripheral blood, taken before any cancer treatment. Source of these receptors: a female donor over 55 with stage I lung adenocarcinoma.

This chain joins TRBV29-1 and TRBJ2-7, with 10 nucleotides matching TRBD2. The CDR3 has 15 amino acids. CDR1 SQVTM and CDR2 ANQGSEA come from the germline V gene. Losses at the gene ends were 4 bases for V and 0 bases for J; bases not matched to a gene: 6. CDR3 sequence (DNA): TGCAGCGTTGGGCCCGCTAGCGGGAGCTCCTACGAGCAGTACTTC. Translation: CSVGPASGSSYEQYF.

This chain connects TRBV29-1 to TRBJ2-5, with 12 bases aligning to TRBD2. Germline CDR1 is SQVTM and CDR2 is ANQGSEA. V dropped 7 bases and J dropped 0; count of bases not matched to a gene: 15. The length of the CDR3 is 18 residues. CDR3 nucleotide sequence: TGCAGCGCCACGAAAGGGACTAGCGGGCCTATTAACCAAGAGACCCAGTACTTC. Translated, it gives CSATKGTSGPINQETQYF.

The CDR3 loop is CASSLDRVLTEAFF. The CDR3 region has the DNA TGTGCCAGCAGCTTGGACAGGGTTTTGACTGAAGCTTTCTTT. The chain combines TRBV5-4 with TRBJ1-1; D is perhaps TRBD1 (6 bases). V shed 0 bases and J shed 5 bases, with 11 bases lying between them. This CDR3 spans 14 amino acids. Germline CDR1 and CDR2: SGHNT and YYREEE (reference sequence). The variable domain in full, with the rest retrieved from reference TRBV5-4 and TRBJ1-1, is ETGVTQSPTHLIKTRGQQVTLRCSSQSGHNTVSWYQQALGQGPQFIFQYYREEENGRGNFPPRFSGLQFPNYSSELNVNALELDDSALYLCASSLDRVLTEAFFGQGTRLTVV.

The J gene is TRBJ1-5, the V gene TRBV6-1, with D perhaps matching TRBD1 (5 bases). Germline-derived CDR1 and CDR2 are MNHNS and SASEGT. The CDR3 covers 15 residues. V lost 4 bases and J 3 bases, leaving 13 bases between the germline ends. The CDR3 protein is CASSAAQGPNQPQHF. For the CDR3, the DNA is TGTGCCAGCAGTGCAGCCCAGGGACCCAATCAGCCCCAGCATTTT.

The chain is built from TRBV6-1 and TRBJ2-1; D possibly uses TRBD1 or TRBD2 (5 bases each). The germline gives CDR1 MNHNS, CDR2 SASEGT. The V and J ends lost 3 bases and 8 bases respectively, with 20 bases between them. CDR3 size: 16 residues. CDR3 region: CASSDYGAGLNDEQFF. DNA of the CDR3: TGTGCCAGCAGTGATTACGGGGCAGGGTTAAACGATGAGCAGTTCTTC.

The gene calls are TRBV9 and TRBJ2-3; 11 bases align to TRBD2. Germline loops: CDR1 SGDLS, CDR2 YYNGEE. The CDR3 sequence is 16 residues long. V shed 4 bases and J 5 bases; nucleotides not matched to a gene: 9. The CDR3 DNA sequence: TGTGCCAGCAGCTATAGCGGGGGGGCCGAAGGAGATACGCAGTATTTT. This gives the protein CASSYSGGAEGDTQYF.

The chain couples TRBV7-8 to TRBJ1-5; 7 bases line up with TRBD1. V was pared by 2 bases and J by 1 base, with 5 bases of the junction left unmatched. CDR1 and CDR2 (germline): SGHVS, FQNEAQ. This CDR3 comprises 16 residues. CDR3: CASSLPTTGSNQPQHF. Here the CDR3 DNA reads TGTGCCAGCAGCTTACCGACGACAGGGAGCAATCAGCCCCAGCATTTT.

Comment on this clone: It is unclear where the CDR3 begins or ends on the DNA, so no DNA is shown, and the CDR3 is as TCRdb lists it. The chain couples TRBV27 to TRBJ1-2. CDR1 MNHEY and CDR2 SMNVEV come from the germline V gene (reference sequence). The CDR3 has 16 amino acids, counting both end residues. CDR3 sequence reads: CASSFLAASVYYGYTF.

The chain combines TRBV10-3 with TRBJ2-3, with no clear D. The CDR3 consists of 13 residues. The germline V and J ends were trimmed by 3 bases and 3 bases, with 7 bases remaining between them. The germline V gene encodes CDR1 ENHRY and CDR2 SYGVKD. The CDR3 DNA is TGTGCCATCAGTGAAGGTTGGACAGATACGCAGTATTTT. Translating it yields CAISEGWTDTQYF.

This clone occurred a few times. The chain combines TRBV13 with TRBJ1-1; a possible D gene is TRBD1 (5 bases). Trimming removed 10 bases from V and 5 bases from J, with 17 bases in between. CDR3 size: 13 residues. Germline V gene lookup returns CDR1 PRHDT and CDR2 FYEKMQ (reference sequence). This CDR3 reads CATHRGAVTEAFF. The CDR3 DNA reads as TGTGCCACGCATCGAGGGGCTGTGACTGAAGCTTTCTTT.

The CDR3 coding sequence is TGTGCCAGCGTCCCCATGGGACAGGGTTTTGCCGGGGAGCTGTTTTTT. The encoded protein is CASVPMGQGFAGELFF. The rearrangement uses TRBV13 and TRBJ2-2; 9 bases line up with TRBD1. J gave up 6 bases and V 8 bases, and 13 bases lay outside the gene matches. CDR3 length: 16 residues. Germline V gene sequence: CDR1 PRHDT, CDR2 FYEKMQ (reference sequence).

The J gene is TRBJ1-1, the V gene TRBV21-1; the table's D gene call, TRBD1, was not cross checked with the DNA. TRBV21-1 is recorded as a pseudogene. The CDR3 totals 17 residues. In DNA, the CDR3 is TGTGCCAGCAGCCTAGGGGGACAGGGGTACATGAACACTGAAGCTTTCTTT. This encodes CASSLGGQGYMNTEAFF.

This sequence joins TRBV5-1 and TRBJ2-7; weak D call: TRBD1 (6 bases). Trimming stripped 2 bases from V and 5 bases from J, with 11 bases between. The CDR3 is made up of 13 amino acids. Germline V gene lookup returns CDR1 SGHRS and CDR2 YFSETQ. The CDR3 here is CASSLGPGDEQYF. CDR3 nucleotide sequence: TGCGCCAGCAGCTTAGGCCCAGGGGACGAGCAGTACTTC.

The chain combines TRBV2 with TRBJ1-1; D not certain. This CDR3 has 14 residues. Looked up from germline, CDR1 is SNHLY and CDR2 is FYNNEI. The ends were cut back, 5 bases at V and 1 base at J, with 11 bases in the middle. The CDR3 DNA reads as TGTGCCAGCAGTACATGGGGTAAGAACACTGAAGCTTTCTTT. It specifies CASSTWGKNTEAFF.

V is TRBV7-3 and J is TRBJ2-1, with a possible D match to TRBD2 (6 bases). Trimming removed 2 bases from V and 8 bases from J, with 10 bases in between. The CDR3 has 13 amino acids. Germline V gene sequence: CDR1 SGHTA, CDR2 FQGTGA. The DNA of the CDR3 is TGTGCCAGCAGCTTAGACGGGGAGGATGAGCAGTTCTTC. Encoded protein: CASSLDGEDEQFF.

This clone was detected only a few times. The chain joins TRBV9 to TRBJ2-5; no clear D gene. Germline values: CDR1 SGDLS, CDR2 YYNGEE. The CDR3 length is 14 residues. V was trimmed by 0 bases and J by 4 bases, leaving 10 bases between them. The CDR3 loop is CASSVDLGLETQYF. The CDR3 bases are TGTGCCAGCAGCGTAGATTTGGGTTTAGAGACCCAGTACTTC.

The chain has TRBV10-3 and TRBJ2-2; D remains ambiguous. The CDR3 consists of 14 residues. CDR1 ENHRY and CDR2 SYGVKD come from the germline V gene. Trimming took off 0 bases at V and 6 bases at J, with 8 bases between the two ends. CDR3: CAISESVGPGELFF. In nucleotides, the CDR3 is TGTGCCATCAGTGAGTCGGTTGGTCCCGGGGAGCTGTTTTTT.

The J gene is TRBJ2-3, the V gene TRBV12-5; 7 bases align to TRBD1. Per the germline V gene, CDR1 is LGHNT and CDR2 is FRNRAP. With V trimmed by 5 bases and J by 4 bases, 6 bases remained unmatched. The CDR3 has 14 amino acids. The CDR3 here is CASGRDSHSDTQYF. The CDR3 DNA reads TGTGCTAGTGGTCGGGACAGCCATTCAGATACGCAGTATTTT.

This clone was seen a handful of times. This CDR3 is CASSNKQLNTEAFF. As DNA, the CDR3 is TGTGCCAGTAGTAACAAACAGCTGAACACTGAAGCTTTCTTT. The rearrangement uses TRBV19 and TRBJ1-1; D gene ambiguous. Trimming took 4 bases from V and 0 from J, leaving 9 bases between them. The CDR3 has 14 amino acids. The germline V gene has CDR1 LNHDA and CDR2 SQIVND (reference sequence). Based on the CDR3 plus reference TRBV19 and TRBJ1-1, the full variable domain is DGGITQSPKYLFRKEGQNVTLSCEQNLNHDAMYWYRQDPGQGLRLIYYSQIVNDFQKGDIAEGYSVSREKKESFPLTVTSAQKNPTAFYLCASSNKQLNTEAFFGQGTRLTVV.

The CDR3: CASRMTLNTEAFF. The CDR3 region has the DNA TGTGCCAGCAGGATGACACTGAACACTGAAGCTTTCTTT. V gene TRBV6-5 combines with J gene TRBJ1-1; D ambiguous. Trimming pared 6 bases from V and 0 bases from J, leaving 8 bases between. Germline values: CDR1 MNHEY, CDR2 SVGAGI. CDR3 length: 13 amino acids.

The CDR3 nucleotides read TGTGCCAGCAGACGGGACAGTAGTTCCAACTATGGCTACACCTTC. Protein: CASRRDSSSNYGYTF. The rearrangement links TRBV2 to TRBJ1-2, with 7 bases aligning to TRBD1. With 6 bases clipped from V and 2 bases from J, the junction kept 9 bases outside the gene matches. Germline assignment: CDR1 SNHLY and CDR2 FYNNEI. CDR3 length: 15 residues.